The present entry profiles one TCR beta chain with its context. Its specificity is unknown. The method was immunoSEQ multiplex PCR; TCRdb's version includes in-frame clones alone and lacks a portion of them. The profile shows under 45,000 clones, 88% of them singletons. This entry belongs to a study of T cell responses to AZD1222 COVID-19 vaccine. Study-wide points: Females made up more of the donors, who were largely white British, and clonal diversity may have come out too low. The span of vaccine-associated CD4 TCRs extended across spike, with dominance at 160-218 and 743-854. Without day 14 samples, only post-peak T cell repertoires were studied. With two AZD1222 doses given, Spike-specific TCR breadth and depth both rose.

Deletions cut 0 bases from V and 11 bases from J, with 11 bases between. Germline CDR1 and CDR2: SGHRS and YFSETQ. The CDR3 is made up of 12 amino acids. The sequencing used peripheral blood, collected 28 days after the second dose of the MenACWY control vaccine. The chain combines TRBV5-1 with TRBJ1-1; possible D gene TRBD1, 5 bases. This clonotype was sampled from an adult who received the MenACWY meningococcal vaccine as a control. DNA of the CDR3: TGCGCCAGCAGCTTGGCGGGGACGTGGGCTTTCTTT. Amino acid sequence: CASSLAGTWAFF.